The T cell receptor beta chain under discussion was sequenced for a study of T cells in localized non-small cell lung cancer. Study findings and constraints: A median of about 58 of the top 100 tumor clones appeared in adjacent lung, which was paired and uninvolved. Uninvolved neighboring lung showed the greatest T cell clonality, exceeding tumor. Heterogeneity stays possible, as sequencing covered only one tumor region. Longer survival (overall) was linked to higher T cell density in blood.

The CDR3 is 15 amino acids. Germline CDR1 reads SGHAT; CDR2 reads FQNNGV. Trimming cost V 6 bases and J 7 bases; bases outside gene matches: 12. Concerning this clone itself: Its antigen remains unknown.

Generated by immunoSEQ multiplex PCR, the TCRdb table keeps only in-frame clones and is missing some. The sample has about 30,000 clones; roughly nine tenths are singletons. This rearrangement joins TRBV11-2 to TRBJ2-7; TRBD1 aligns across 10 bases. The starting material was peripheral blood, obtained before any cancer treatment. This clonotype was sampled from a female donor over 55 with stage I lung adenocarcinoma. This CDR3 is CASSLTGTGEEEQYF. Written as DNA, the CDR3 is TGTGCCAGCAGTCTTACCGGGACAGGGGAGGAAGAGCAGTACTTC.